These 9 T cell receptor beta chains came from one sample sequenced in a study of patients and donors after allogeneic stem cell transplantation. TCRdb re-analysed the RT-PCR reads in MiXCR, keeping a single row per CDR3 protein. The sample has a few hundred thousand distinct CDR3 sequences, 35% to 45% seen once. The sequenced material came from blood, either unsorted or a sorted T cell fraction (not recorded which). The receptors stem from a human donor who was either an allogeneic HSCT recipient or a stem cell or donor lymphocyte infusion donor (not recorded which). It is not recorded whose cells these are; they may come from a transplant donor.

This clonotype was counted between two and nine times. The chain recombines TRBV12-3 or TRBV12-4 with TRBJ1-1; 8 nucleotides match TRBD1. The CDR3 spans 14 residues. The V segment lost 6 bases and the J segment 1 base; nucleotides outside the gene matches: 4. The CDR3 DNA reads TGTGCCAGCAGAACCGGGACAGGGAACACTGAAGCTTTCTTT. Its translation: CASRTGTGNTEAFF.

This clonotype turned up a few times. V usage is TRBV5-1 and J usage is TRBJ2-7, with D unclear. Trimming cost V 4 bases and J 4 bases, with 12 bases left between them. Per the germline V gene, CDR1 is SGHRS and CDR2 is YFSETQ. This CDR3 is 13 amino acids long. CDR3 loop: CASSVRTSYEQYF. In DNA form, the CDR3 reads TGCGCCAGCAGCGTGAGGACCTCTTACGAGCAGTACTTC.

CDR3 in amino acids: CSATPDSYYGYTF. As DNA, the CDR3 is TGCAGCGCAACACCCGACAGCTACTATGGCTACACCTTC. The chain combines TRBV29-1 with TRBJ1-2; D perhaps matches TRBD1 (5 bases). The germline V and J ends were trimmed by 7 bases and 3 bases, with 15 bases remaining between them. Germline V gene sequence: CDR1 SQVTM, CDR2 ANQGSEA. The CDR3 consists of 13 residues.

This rearrangement joins TRBV5-1 to TRBJ2-3; a weak D match, TRBD2 (5 bases). The length of the CDR3 is 13 residues. The V gene lost 0 bases and the J gene lost 13 bases, with 15 bases spanning the gap. Germline V gene data show CDR1 as SGHRS and CDR2 as YFSETQ. CDR3 nucleotide sequence: TGCGCCAGCAGCTTGGATCTCGTGCTGGGAGAGTATTTT. Protein sequence: CASSLDLVLGEYF.

This clonotype was picked up a small number of times. J is TRBJ1-2 and V is TRBV28, with D perhaps matching TRBD1 (5 bases). Trimming took off 3 bases at V and 14 bases at J, with 16 bases between the two ends. CDR3 length: 12 amino acids. The germline V gene encodes CDR1 MDHEN and CDR2 SYDVKM. The CDR3 region has the DNA TGTGCCAGCAGTTTTCAGGGAATAGGTCGGACCTTC. Protein: CASSFQGIGRTF.

CDR3 sequence reads: CASSTKPTGSNQPQHF. The DNA of the CDR3 is TGTGCCAGCAGTACCAAACCGACAGGTAGCAATCAGCCCCAGCATTTT. This rearrangement joins TRBV6-2 or TRBV6-3 to TRBJ1-5; D is perhaps TRBD1 (6 bases). This CDR3 region has 16 residues. Trimming removed 5 bases from V and 0 bases from J, with 14 bases in between. The germline gives CDR1 MNHEY, CDR2 SVGEGT.

Only a few counts were recorded for this clonotype. This chain links TRBV7-9 with TRBJ1-1; TRBD1 might be the D (6 bases). Trimming left V 1 base short and J 1 base short, with 13 bases between. CDR1 is SEHNR and CDR2 is FQNEAQ in the germline V gene (reference sequence). CDR3 length: 16 residues. CDR3 region: CASSLEGTGWNTEAFF. CDR3 coding DNA: TGTGCCAGCAGCTTAGAAGGAACAGGGTGGAACACTGAAGCTTTCTTT.

This clonotype was found a few times. The chain is built from TRBV10-1 and TRBJ2-2; D possibly corresponds to TRBD2 (5 bases). V was pared by 6 bases and J by 6 bases, with 14 bases between. The CDR3 is 14 residues long. Germline V gives CDR1 WNHNN, CDR2 SYGVQD (reference sequence). In DNA, the CDR3 is TGCGCCAGCAGCCTGGACTCCCAGGCCGGGGAGCTGTTTTTT. Translated: CASSLDSQAGELFF.

The chain carries TRBV27 and TRBJ2-3; 11 bases align to TRBD2. After removal of 5 bases from V and 6 bases from J, the junction contained 7 bases not matched to a gene. CDR1 MNHEY and CDR2 SMNVEV come from the germline V gene (reference sequence). CDR3 length: 15 amino acids. In DNA, the CDR3 is TGTGCCAGCAGTCCCGGACTAGCGGGTTATGATACGCAGTATTTT. Translated, it gives CASSPGLAGYDTQYF.